This record concerns one T cell receptor beta chain sequence. The entry originates in a study of regulatory T cells in long-lasting Graves disease. This CDR3 has 13 amino acids. Germline V lookup: CDR1 MDHEN, CDR2 SYDVKM. Trimming at V came to 4 bases and at J to 9 bases, leaving 8 bases not matched to a gene. Arm-PCR with iRepertoire HTBI primers amplified the CDR3 regions for these TCR beta libraries. TCRdb itself ran the multiplex PCR reads through MiXCR, one entry per CDR3 protein. The sample carries hundreds of thousands of distinct CDR3 sequences, roughly 15% recorded once. Time point in this sample: newly diagnosed GD, antithyroid drugs for less than 3 months. PBMC-extracted RNA yielded the TCR library. The authors diagnosed Graves' disease using American Thyroid Association guidelines. The same data also went into a second study, on T cells in Graves' hyperthyroidism and ophthalmopathy. That study adds: The HTBI primer set was used in a first-round RT-PCR of the TCR CDR3.

This specimen was peripheral blood mononuclear cells (PBMCs), taken at new diagnosis, from a patient treated with antithyroid drugs. This chain joins TRBV28 and TRBJ1-2; 7 bases are shared with TRBD1. This sequence was found in a woman aged 40-49 years with Graves disease. The DNA of the CDR3 is TGTGCCAGCAGTTCGGGACAGATGTATAGCTACACCTTC. Residues: CASSSGQMYSYTF.